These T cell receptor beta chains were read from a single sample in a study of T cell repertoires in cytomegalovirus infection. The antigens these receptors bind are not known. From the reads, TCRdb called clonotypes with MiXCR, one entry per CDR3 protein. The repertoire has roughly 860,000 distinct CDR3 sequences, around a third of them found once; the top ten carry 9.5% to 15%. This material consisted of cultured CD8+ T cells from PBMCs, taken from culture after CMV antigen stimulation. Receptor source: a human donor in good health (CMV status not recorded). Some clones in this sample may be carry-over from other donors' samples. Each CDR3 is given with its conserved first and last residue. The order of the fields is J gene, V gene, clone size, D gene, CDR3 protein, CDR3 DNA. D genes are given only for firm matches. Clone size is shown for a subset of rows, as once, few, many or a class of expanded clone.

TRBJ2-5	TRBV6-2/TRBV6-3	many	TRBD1	CASSYSGQGQETQYF	TGTGCCAGCAGTTACTCGGGACAGGGCCAAGAGACCCAGTACTTC
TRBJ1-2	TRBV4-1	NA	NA	CASSLLGGEVYTF	TGCGCCAGCAGCCTCTTGGGAGGGGAGGTCTACACCTTC
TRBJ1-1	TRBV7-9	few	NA	CASIRTAGRTEAFF	TGTGCCAGCATCAGGACCGCAGGGAGGACTGAAGCTTTCTTT
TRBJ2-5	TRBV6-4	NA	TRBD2	CASSEFSGGETQYF	TGTGCCAGCAGTGAGTTTAGCGGGGGAGAGACCCAGTACTTC
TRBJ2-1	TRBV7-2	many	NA	CASSLDGSPVYNEQFF	TGTGCCAGCAGCTTAGACGGCAGCCCAGTGTACAATGAGCAGTTCTTC
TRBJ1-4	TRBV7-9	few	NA	CASSDGGLGNEKLFF	TGTGCCAGCAGCGATGGGGGGTTAGGTAATGAAAAACTGTTTTTT
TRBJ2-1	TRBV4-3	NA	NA	CASSYEQAYNEQFF	TGCGCCAGCAGCTACGAACAGGCCTACAATGAGCAGTTCTTC
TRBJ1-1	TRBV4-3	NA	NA	CASSQDGATEAFF	TGCGCCAGCAGCCAAGATGGAGCCACTGAAGCTTTCTTT
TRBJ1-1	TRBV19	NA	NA	CASMGRGIRGKPEAFF	TGTGCCAGTATGGGGAGGGGCATACGGGGGAAACCTGAAGCTTTCTTT
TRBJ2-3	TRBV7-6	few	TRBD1	CASSPPRTGGSTDTQYF	TGTGCCAGCAGCCCCCCCCGGACAGGGGGTAGCACAGATACGCAGTATTTT
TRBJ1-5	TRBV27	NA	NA	CASSYRAINQPQHF	TGTGCCAGCAGCTACAGGGCCATCAATCAGCCCCAGCATTTT
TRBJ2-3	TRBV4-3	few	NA	CASSQEGTFGDPDTQYF	TGCGCCAGCAGCCAAGAAGGGACTTTCGGAGACCCAGATACGCAGTATTTT
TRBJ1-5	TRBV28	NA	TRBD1	CASSRTGGSQPQHF	TGTGCCAGCAGTCGGACAGGGGGCAGTCAGCCCCAGCATTTT
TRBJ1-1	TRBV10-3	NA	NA	CAIRLKSLNTEAFF	TGTGCCATCCGCCTCAAGTCCCTGAACACTGAAGCTTTCTTT
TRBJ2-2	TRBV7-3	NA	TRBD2	CASSYTSGGNTGELFF	TGTGCCAGCAGCTATACTAGCGGGGGGAACACCGGGGAGCTGTTTTTT
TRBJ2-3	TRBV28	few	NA	CASSLSPDSTDTQYF	TGTGCCAGCAGTCTCTCCCCGGACAGCACAGATACGCAGTATTTT
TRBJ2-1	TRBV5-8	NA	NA	CASSLRQVSYNEQFF	TGTGCCAGCAGCTTGCGTCAGGTCTCCTACAATGAGCAGTTCTTC
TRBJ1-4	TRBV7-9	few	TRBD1	CASSSSGTGKPKLFF	TGTGCCAGCAGCTCCTCCGGGACAGGGAAGCCAAAACTGTTTTTT
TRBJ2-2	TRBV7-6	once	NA	CASSLQGGFNTGELFF	TGTGCTAGCAGTCTTCAGGGGGGGTTTAACACCGGGGAGCTGTTTTTT
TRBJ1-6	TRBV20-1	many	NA	CSAQGPYYNSPLHF	TGCAGTGCTCAAGGGCCCTATTATAATTCACCCCTCCACTTT
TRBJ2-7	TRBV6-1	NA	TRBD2	CASRHTPWLAGGPNDYEQYF	TGTGCCAGCAGGCATACCCCGTGGCTAGCGGGGGGGCCAAACGACTACGAGCAGTACTTC
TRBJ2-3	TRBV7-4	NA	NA	CASSFSWSDTQYF	TGTGCCAGCAGCTTTTCGTGGTCGGATACGCAGTATTTT
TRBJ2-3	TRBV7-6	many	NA	CASSLLVGISNADTQYF	TGTGCCAGCAGCTTATTAGTGGGGATATCTAATGCGGATACGCAGTATTTT
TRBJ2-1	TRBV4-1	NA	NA	CASSQEWDMARAAYNEQFF	TGCGCCAGCAGCCAAGAATGGGATATGGCCCGAGCTGCCTACAATGAGCAGTTCTTC
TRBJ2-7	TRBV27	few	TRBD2	CASSSEGAGGLEQYF	TGTGCCAGCAGTTCCGAGGGAGCGGGGGGCCTCGAGCAGTACTTC
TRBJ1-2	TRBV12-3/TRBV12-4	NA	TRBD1	CASSLTGTELTLNYGYTF	TGTGCCAGCAGTTTAACCGGGACAGAGCTAACTCTTAACTATGGCTACACCTTC